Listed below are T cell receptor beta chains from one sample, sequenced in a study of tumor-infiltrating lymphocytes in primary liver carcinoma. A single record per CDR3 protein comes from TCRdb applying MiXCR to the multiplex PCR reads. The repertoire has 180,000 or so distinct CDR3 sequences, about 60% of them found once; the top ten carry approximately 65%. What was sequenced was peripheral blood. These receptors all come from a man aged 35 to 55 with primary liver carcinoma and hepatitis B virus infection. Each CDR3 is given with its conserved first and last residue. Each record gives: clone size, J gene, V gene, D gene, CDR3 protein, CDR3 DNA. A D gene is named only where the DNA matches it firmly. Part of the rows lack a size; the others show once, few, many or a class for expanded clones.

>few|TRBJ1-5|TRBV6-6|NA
CATKDRGGGQPQHF
TGTGCCACCAAAGACAGAGGGGGGGGTCAGCCCCAGCATTTT
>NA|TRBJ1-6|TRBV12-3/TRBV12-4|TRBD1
CASSIGQGPNSPLHF
TGTGCCAGCAGTATCGGACAGGGCCCTAATTCACCCCTCCACTTT
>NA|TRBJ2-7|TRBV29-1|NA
CSVVVGHNVDYEQYF
TGCAGCGTTGTCGTGGGGCACAACGTAGACTACGAGCAGTACTTC
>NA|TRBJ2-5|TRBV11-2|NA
CSSSLVRRETQYF
TGTTCCAGCAGTTTAGTCAGACGGGAGACCCAGTACTTC
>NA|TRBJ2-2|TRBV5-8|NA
CASSLRRGSGEPLF
TGTGCCAGTAGCTTGCGGAGGGGATCCGGGGAGCCGCTTTTT
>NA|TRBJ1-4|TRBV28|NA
CASSGQGTNEKLFF
TGCGCCAGCAGTGGGCAGGGGACTAATGAAAAACTGTTTTTT
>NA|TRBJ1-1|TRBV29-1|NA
CSGVDRYTEAFF
TGCAGCGGAGTGGACCGATACACTGAAGCTTTCTTT
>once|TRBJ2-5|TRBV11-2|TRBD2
CASSLSPGGNSGQGLTQCF
TGTGCCAGCAGCTTAAGCCCGGGAGGGAACTCAGGCCAGGGGTTGACCCAGTGCTTC
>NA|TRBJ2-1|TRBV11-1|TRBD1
CANRHRGRDEQFF
TGTGCCAACCGACACAGGGGGCGGGATGAGCAGTTCTTC
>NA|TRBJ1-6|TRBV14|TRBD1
CASSHWGQGTSPLHF
TGTGCCAGCAGCCATTGGGGACAGGGGACTTCACCCCTCCACTTT
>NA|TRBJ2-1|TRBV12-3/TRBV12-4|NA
CASSFGPTSYNEQFF
TGTGCCAGCAGTTTCGGTCCAACGTCTTACAATGAGCAGTTCTTC
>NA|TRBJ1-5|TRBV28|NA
CASSRSDGQPQHF
TGTGCCAGCAGTCGTTCTGACGGTCAGCCCCAGCATTTT
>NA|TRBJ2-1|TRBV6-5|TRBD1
CANTRQGSYNEQFF
TGTGCCAACACCCGACAGGGGTCGTACAATGAGCAGTTCTTC
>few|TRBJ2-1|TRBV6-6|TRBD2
CASSYLGTSRYNEQFF
TGTGCCAGCAGTTACCTGGGGACTAGCAGATACAATGAGCAGTTCTTC
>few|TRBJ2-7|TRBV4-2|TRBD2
CASSQEDLAGNAYEQYF
TGTGCCAGCAGCCAAGAAGATTTAGCGGGGAACGCCTACGAGCAGTACTTC
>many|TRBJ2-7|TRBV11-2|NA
CASSLAGRAGDEQYF
TGTGCCAGCAGCTTAGCGGGTCGGGCCGGGGACGAGCAGTACTTC
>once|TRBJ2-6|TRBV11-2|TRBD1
CASSRLTGFVFGANVLTF
TGTGCCAGCAGCCGACTGACAGGGTTTGTGTTTGGGGCCAACGTCCTGACTTTC
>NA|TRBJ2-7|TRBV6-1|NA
CASSARRDLNEQYF
TGTGCCAGCAGTGCCCGCCGGGACCTGAACGAGCAGTACTTC
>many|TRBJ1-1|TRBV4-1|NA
CASSRAGLDTEAFF
TGCGCCAGCAGCCGGGCAGGGTTAGACACTGAAGCTTTCTTT
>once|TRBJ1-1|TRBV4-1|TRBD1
CASSQGGLGTANTEAFF
TGCGCCAGCAGCCAGGGGGGACTAGGGACAGCTAACACTGAAGCTTTCTTT
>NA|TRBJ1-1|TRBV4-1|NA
CASSARDGGAVNTEAIF
TGCGCCAGCAGCGCAAGAGACGGAGGCGCGGTGAACACTGAAGCTATCTTT
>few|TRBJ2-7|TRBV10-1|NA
CASSESGSFEQYF
TGCGCCAGCAGTGAATCGGGGTCTTTTGAGCAGTACTTC
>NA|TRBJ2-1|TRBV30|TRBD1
CAWSSITGGNEQFF
TGTGCCTGGAGTTCAATAACAGGGGGCAATGAGCAGTTCTTC
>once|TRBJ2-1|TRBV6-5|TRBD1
CTSSFHRQGTNEQFF
TGTACCAGCAGTTTTCACCGACAGGGGACCAATGAGCAGTTCTTC
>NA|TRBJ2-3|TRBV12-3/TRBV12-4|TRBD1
CASIQQGTDTQYF
TGTGCCAGCATTCAACAGGGGACAGATACGCAGTATTTT
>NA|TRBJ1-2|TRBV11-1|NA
CVSSLSGYYDYTF
TGTGTCAGCAGTCTCTCGGGCTACTATGACTACACCTTC
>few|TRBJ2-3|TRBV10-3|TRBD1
CAISGTGTDTQYF
TGTGCCATCAGTGGGACAGGGACAGATACGCAGTATTTT
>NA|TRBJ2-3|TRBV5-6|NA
CASSAGRLGGTQYF
TGTGCCAGCAGCGCGGGACGCCTAGGCGGTACGCAGTATTTT
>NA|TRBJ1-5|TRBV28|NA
CATRTGVRNQPQHF
TGTGCCACCAGGACTGGCGTGCGCAATCAGCCCCAGCATTTT
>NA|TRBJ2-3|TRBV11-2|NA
CAINLSGSTDTQYF
TGTGCCATCAACTTAAGTGGTAGCACAGATACGCAGTATTTT
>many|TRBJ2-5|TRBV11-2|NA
CASSLDGGGETQYF
TGTGCCAGCAGCCTGGACGGGGGTGGGGAGACCCAGTACTTC
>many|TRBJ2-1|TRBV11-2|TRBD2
CASSLGPSGRGSYEQFF
TGTGCCAGCAGCTTAGGCCCTAGCGGGAGGGGGTCCTATGAGCAGTTCTTC